This paragraph covers one T cell receptor (beta chain) sequence. Its cognate antigen is unknown. Assay: immunoSEQ multiplex PCR; the TCRdb copy retains only in-frame clones and omits some. The sample lists fewer than 650,000 clones; about 82% were seen once. CDR1 and CDR2 (germline): ENHRY, SYGVKD. Deletions cut 7 bases from V and 5 bases from J, with 11 bases between. There are 13 residues in the CDR3. These data come from a study of shared clonotypes between healthy human individuals. General study findings and limits: Sequencing depth was predicted to influence how clonotypes are shared among donors.

Source material: PBMCs. This TCR came from a woman aged 40 to 50 in good health. Some clones in this sample may be carry-over from other donors' samples. This chain links TRBV10-3 with TRBJ2-2; tentatively, D is TRBD2 (5 bases). The CDR3 protein is CAITRGETGELFF. The CDR3, as DNA: TGTGCCATCACCCGGGGAGAAACCGGGGAGCTGTTTTTT.